This passage covers 29 T cell receptor beta chains from one sample sequenced in a study of T cells after yellow fever vaccination. TCRdb fed the 5' RACE reads into MiXCR, producing one record per CDR3 protein. This sample has roughly 160,000 distinct CDR3 sequences, with roughly a tenth found just once. The sequencing used CD8+ T cells sorted from PBMCs, collected 45 days after the yellow fever booster vaccination. The receptors were gathered from a man between 18 and 35 years old who received the YFV17D yellow fever vaccine.

This clonotype was picked up a small number of times. CDR3 DNA sequence: TGTGCCAGCAGCTTAGTGTTGGACCCCAATGAGCAGTTCTTC. Translating gives CASSLVLDPNEQFF. The gene calls are TRBV7-9 and TRBJ2-1, with D unresolved. Germline lookup yields CDR1 SEHNR and CDR2 FQNEAQ (reference sequence). V lost 1 base to trimming and J lost 6 bases, with 10 bases between them. The CDR3 length is 14 residues.

The CDR3 protein is CASRTGRENTGELFF. CDR3 sequence (DNA): TGTGCCAGCAGAACAGGGAGGGAGAACACCGGGGAGCTGTTTTTT. The V call is TRBV6-2 or TRBV6-3, the J call TRBJ2-2; D perhaps matches TRBD2 (7 bases). Germline V lookup: CDR1 MNHEY, CDR2 SVGEGT. The V and J ends lost 6 bases and 1 base respectively, with 12 bases between them. The CDR3 consists of 15 residues.

The rearrangement uses TRBV12-3 or TRBV12-4 and TRBJ1-1; tentative D call: TRBD1 (5 bases). V lost 5 bases to trimming and J lost 4 bases, with 14 bases between them. The CDR3 runs to 14 residues. The CDR3 nucleotides are TGTGCCAGCAGTGTGGAGCAGGGAGGCACTGAAGCTTTCTTT. Protein product: CASSVEQGGTEAFF.

This clonotype has more than one count but fewer than ten. The rearrangement links TRBV6-6 to TRBJ2-1; no firm D call. The CDR3 runs 14 residues. Germline assignment: CDR1 MNHNY and CDR2 SVGAGI (reference sequence). The V gene lost 0 bases and the J gene lost 9 bases, with 12 bases spanning the gap. In DNA form, the CDR3 reads TGTGCCAGCAGTTACTCGCAGACCATGGGTGAGCAGTTCTTC. Protein sequence: CASSYSQTMGEQFF.

This clonotype was seen a handful of times. The chain couples TRBV5-6 to TRBJ2-2; 11 nucleotides match TRBD1. CDR3 length: 17 amino acids. V shed 2 bases, J shed 1 base, and the junction held 4 bases outside the gene matches. Per the germline V gene, CDR1 is SGHDT and CDR2 is YYEEEE. CDR3 sequence (DNA): TGTGCCAGCAGCTTCCGGGACAGGGGGGAGAACACCGGGGAGCTGTTTTTT. It is translated as CASSFRDRGENTGELFF.

The V and J genes are TRBV4-3 and TRBJ1-2; no clear D gene. CDR3 size: 16 residues. Germline V gives CDR1 LGHNA, CDR2 YSLEER. Trimming cost V 3 bases and J 4 bases, with 18 bases left between them. In nucleotides, the CDR3 is TGCGCCAGCAGCCATACCCCCACGGACGGGCTCTATGGCTACACCTTC. It is translated as CASSHTPTDGLYGYTF.

This clonotype came up many times. Sequence at one end of the junction differs from germline and may be a read error. In nucleotides, the CDR3 is TGTGCCAGCAGCCTCCGGGGGAACACTGAAGCTTTCTTT. Translating it yields CASSLRGNTEAFF. The chain is built from TRBV5-1 and TRBJ1-1, with D unclear. This CDR3 contains 13 residues. CDR1 is SGHRS and CDR2 is YFSETQ in the germline V gene.

This sequence joins TRBV7-9 and TRBJ1-5, with D uncertain. The CDR3 is 14 amino acids. Germline CDR1 and CDR2: SEHNR and FQNEAQ (reference sequence). V gave up 5 bases and J gave up 7 bases, with 15 bases separating them. The CDR3 sequence is CASSPSEGNQPQHF. CDR3 bases: TGTGCCAGCAGCCCTAGCGAGGGAAACCAGCCCCAGCATTTT.

The J gene is TRBJ2-5, the V gene TRBV7-8; D gene ambiguous. V was clipped by 2 bases and J by 3 bases, with 19 bases between them. The CDR3 sequence is 17 residues long. Germline V gene lookup returns CDR1 SGHVS and CDR2 FQNEAQ. The CDR3 region is CASSLTSDYEGKETQYF. For the CDR3, the DNA is TGTGCCAGCAGCTTAACATCGGATTATGAAGGAAAAGAGACCCAGTACTTC.

This clonotype was recorded a few times. The V gene is TRBV15, the J gene TRBJ2-6; 7 nucleotides agree with TRBD1. Looked up from germline, CDR1 is LNHNV and CDR2 is YYDKDF (reference sequence). CDR3 size: 22 residues. V shed 4 bases and J 1 base; nucleotides not matched to a gene: 22. CDR3 sequence reads: CATSTGLNLGGLFPSGANVLTF. Written as DNA, the CDR3 is TGTGCCACCAGCACCGGATTAAACCTAGGGGGCCTTTTCCCATCTGGGGCCAACGTCCTGACTTTC.

The gene calls are TRBV7-9 and TRBJ1-2; 7 nucleotides match TRBD1. Germline CDR1 SEHNR, CDR2 FQNEAQ (reference sequence). V shed 3 bases, J shed 3 bases, and the junction held 10 bases outside the gene matches. The CDR3 has 16 amino acids. The CDR3 loop is CASSFRPTGDDYGYTF. The CDR3 nucleotides are TGTGCCAGCAGCTTTAGGCCTACAGGGGACGACTATGGCTACACCTTC.

This rearrangement joins TRBV4-1 to TRBJ1-1, with 7 bases matching TRBD1. Germline assignment: CDR1 MGHRA and CDR2 YSYEKL. V shed 1 base and J 2 bases; nucleotides not matched to a gene: 4. The CDR3 length is 15 residues. The CDR3 bases are TGCGCCAGCAGCCAAGGGGGACAGCCTAACACTGAAGCTTTCTTT. It yields the protein CASSQGGQPNTEAFF.

The chain is built from TRBV12-5 and TRBJ1-2, with D perhaps matching TRBD1 (5 bases). Germline V gene sequence: CDR1 LGHNT, CDR2 FRNRAP. CDR3 length equals 15 residues. The V end lost 6 bases, the J end lost 4 bases, and 18 bases lay between the germline ends. The CDR3 protein is CASGQTPRAGYGYTF. The CDR3 DNA is TGTGCTAGTGGCCAGACGCCCAGGGCTGGCTATGGCTACACCTTC.

This clonotype showed up many times. This chain links TRBV7-9 with TRBJ2-6; no clear D gene. CDR3 size: 15 residues. V gave up 3 bases and J gave up 1 base, with 7 bases separating them. The germline V gene has CDR1 SEHNR and CDR2 FQNEAQ (reference sequence). The DNA of the CDR3 is TGTGCCAGCAGCTTGTCCGGTTCTGGGGCCAACGTCCTGACTTTC. Translating gives CASSLSGSGANVLTF.

This clonotype showed up just a few times. This rearrangement joins TRBV28 to TRBJ2-7; TRBD1 matches at 10 bases. Losses at the gene ends were 6 bases for V and 5 bases for J; bases not matched to a gene: 7. Germline-derived CDR1 and CDR2 are MDHEN and SYDVKM. This CDR3 is built from 14 residues. CDR3 DNA: TGTGCCAGCAGATCAGGACAGGGGGTCCACGAGCAGTACTTC. Translated: CASRSGQGVHEQYF.

The sample holds a few counts of this clonotype. This chain uses TRBV5-1 with TRBJ2-5; 10 positions match TRBD2. V lost 0 bases and J lost 1; bases outside the gene matches: 3. There are 16 residues in the CDR3. Per germline, CDR1 SGHRS and CDR2 YFSETQ. DNA of the CDR3: TGCGCCAGCAGCTTGGCTTCTAGCGGGGGCCAAGAGACCCAGTACTTC. Amino acids: CASSLASSGGQETQYF.

This clonotype was detected only a few times. CDR3 nucleotides: TGTGCCAGCAGTGAGGCTAGTTACAATGAGCAGTTCTTC. This codes for CASSEASYNEQFF. The chain is built from TRBV6-2 or TRBV6-3 and TRBJ2-1; D remains unclear. CDR3 length: 13 residues. Trimming took off 5 bases at V and 4 bases at J, with 9 bases between the two ends. Germline V gene data show CDR1 as MNHEY and CDR2 as SVGEGT.

There are many counts of this clonotype. This rearrangement joins TRBV5-1 to TRBJ2-7; D is unclear. This CDR3 comprises 13 residues. The ends were cut back, 2 bases at V and 3 bases at J, with 9 bases in the middle. Germline lookup yields CDR1 SGHRS and CDR2 YFSETQ. The CDR3 DNA reads as TGCGCCAGCAGCTTCGGGTCTTACTACGAGCAGTACTTC. This encodes CASSFGSYYEQYF.

This clonotype was seen many times. The chain employs TRBV4-1 and TRBJ1-2; D may be TRBD1 (6 bases). The V end was cut by 0 bases, the J end by 3 bases, with 17 bases between. The CDR3 length is 17 residues. Germline-derived CDR1 and CDR2 are MGHRA and YSYEKL. The CDR3 DNA reads as TGCGCCAGCAGCCAAGAATTCGGGGGGCGAATTGACTATGGCTACACCTTC. Encoded protein: CASSQEFGGRIDYGYTF.

This clonotype was seen ten or more times. This chain connects TRBV6-5 to TRBJ2-7; tentative D call: TRBD1 (6 bases). This CDR3 region has 13 residues. The V end lost 6 bases, the J end lost 6 bases, and 15 bases lay between the germline ends. Germline CDR1 and CDR2: MNHEY and SVGAGI. The CDR3 loop is CASRTGGRGEQYF. In DNA, the CDR3 is TGTGCCAGCAGGACCGGCGGCAGGGGCGAGCAGTACTTC.

This clonotype was observed a handful of times. At one end, the junction sequence differs from germline, possibly due to a read error. The chain combines TRBV7-6 with TRBJ1-1, with 7 bases lining up with TRBD1. This CDR3 has 18 amino acids. Looked up from germline, CDR1 is SGHVS and CDR2 is FNYEAQ. Here the CDR3 DNA reads TGTGCCAGCAGCTCGGGACCTAGGACAGGCGCTCCAAACAGTGAAGCTTTCTTT. Its protein product is CASSSGPRTGAPNSEAFF.

This clonotype was picked up a small number of times. The V call is TRBV12-3 or TRBV12-4, the J call TRBJ1-1; D is perhaps TRBD1 (5 bases). This CDR3 region has 14 residues. V was clipped by 8 bases and J by 2 bases, with 15 bases between them. In DNA form, the CDR3 reads TGTGCCAGCGGCTGGATAGGGGACAACACTGAAGCTTTCTTT. Its protein product is CASGWIGDNTEAFF.

This clonotype was recorded at least ten times. The chain has TRBV7-6 and TRBJ2-7; 7 bases are shared with TRBD2. The J segment lost 1 base and the V segment lost 8 bases, leaving 2 bases of the junction unmatched. Germline loops: CDR1 SGHVS, CDR2 FNYEAQ. There are 12 residues in the CDR3. CDR3 protein: CASAGESYEQYF. CDR3 coding DNA: TGTGCCAGCGCGGGGGAATCCTACGAGCAGTACTTC.

There are a few counts of this clonotype. The chain links TRBV4-3 to TRBJ1-2; D not certain. The CDR3 runs to 17 residues. Trimming shortened V by 0 bases and J by 3 bases, and 17 bases separated the two germline ends. Per germline, CDR1 LGHNA and CDR2 YSLEER. The CDR3 DNA is TGCGCCAGCAGCCAAGATCCCGCGCCAGCTACGGACTATGGCTACACCTTC. Protein sequence: CASSQDPAPATDYGYTF.

The gene calls are TRBV9 and TRBJ2-2; possible D gene TRBD2, 7 bases. The CDR3 spans 17 residues. V was clipped by 3 bases and J by 2 bases, with 17 bases between them. Germline assignment: CDR1 SGDLS and CDR2 YYNGEE. The CDR3 sequence: CASSANWGGPNTGELFF. CDR3 in DNA: TGTGCCAGCAGCGCCAATTGGGGGGGGCCCAACACCGGGGAGCTGTTTTTT.

This clonotype was seen only a few times. J is TRBJ1-2 and V is TRBV4-2; unclear D gene. The germline gives CDR1 LGHNA, CDR2 YNFKEQ. This CDR3 contains 16 residues. Trimming shortened V by 0 bases and J by 5 bases, and 16 bases separated the two germline ends. This CDR3 is CASSQERFSETYGYTF. CDR3 DNA: TGTGCCAGCAGCCAAGAACGTTTTTCGGAGACATATGGCTACACCTTC.

There are many counts of this clonotype. The V gene is TRBV27, the J gene TRBJ1-1, with D maybe TRBD1 (6 bases). The CDR3 runs 13 residues. Germline CDR1 is MNHEY and CDR2 is SMNVEV (reference sequence). V was clipped by 6 bases and J by 4 bases, with 12 bases between them. CDR3 in amino acids: CASSENRVTEAFF. The DNA for the CDR3 is TGTGCCAGCAGCGAAAACAGGGTCACTGAAGCTTTCTTT.

This clonotype was observed a handful of times. Written as DNA, the CDR3 is TGTGCCAGCAGTGTGTGGGGGCAAATTTCCAAAAACATTCAGTACTTC. Its translation is CASSVWGQISKNIQYF. The chain employs TRBV6-1 and TRBJ2-4, with D possibly being TRBD1 (6 bases). CDR3 size: 16 residues. The germline CDR1 and CDR2 sequences are MNHNS and SASEGT. The V gene lost 4 bases and the J gene lost 2 bases, with 15 bases spanning the gap.

This clonotype came up many times. V and J are TRBV7-3 and TRBJ1-1; a possible D gene is TRBD1 (5 bases). Germline CDR1 SGHTA, CDR2 FQGTGA. The CDR3 is 13 amino acids. V dropped 6 bases and J dropped 1 base, with 9 bases sitting between them. For the CDR3, the DNA is TGTGCCAGCAGTTCGGGACCGAACACTGAAGCTTTCTTT. Amino acids: CASSSGPNTEAFF.